This entry lists 30 T cell receptor beta chains sequenced from one sample in a study of cytomegalovirus exposure and HLA in healthy donors. The PCR contained 60 Vbeta and 13 Jbeta primers. Libraries were prepared by immunoSEQ multiplex PCR; TCRdb keeps only in-frame clonotypes and omits some of them. The sample contains roughly 200,000 clones, 75% to 80% of which appear only once. The sample was PBMCs. The receptors shown here come from a female donor in good health and CMV-seronegative.

The chain joins TRBV6-4 to TRBJ1-1; D gene ambiguous. The ends were cut back, 0 bases at V and 3 bases at J, with 5 bases in the middle. The CDR3 loop spans 13 amino acids. Germline V gene data show CDR1 as MRHNA and CDR2 as SNTAGT. The chain's CDR3 is CASSDSADTEAFF. The CDR3 nucleotides are TGTGCCAGCAGTGACTCGGCCGACACTGAAGCTTTCTTT.

A few counts support this clone. The chain recombines TRBV9 with TRBJ2-3; 9 bases map to TRBD1. Germline CDR1 and CDR2: SGDLS and YYNGEE. V shed 3 bases and J 0 bases; nucleotides not matched to a gene: 14. This CDR3 has 19 amino acids. CDR3 loop: CASSDSTKYGTGSTDTQYF. The CDR3 coding sequence is TGTGCCAGCAGCGACAGTACCAAATACGGGACAGGGAGCACAGATACGCAGTATTTT.

This clone was seen more than once but under ten times. V usage is TRBV6-6 and J usage is TRBJ2-7; perhaps TRBD2 as D (6 bases). The germline gives CDR1 MNHNY, CDR2 SVGAGI (reference sequence). This CDR3 is 16 amino acids long. Trimming pared 7 bases from V and 0 bases from J, leaving 19 bases between. This CDR3 is CASTPRPGVSSYEQYF. CDR3 DNA: TGTGCCAGCACCCCCCGGCCGGGAGTAAGCTCCTACGAGCAGTACTTC.

Concerning this clone: Without the conserved terminal phenylalanine or tryptophan, this CDR3 likely stems from a read error. No DNA is shown, since the ends of the CDR3 on it are uncertain; the CDR3 is the one TCRdb lists. The V and J genes are TRBV7-4 and TRBJ1-1. The V gene's germline CDR1 is SGHVT and CDR2 SQSDAQ. 10 amino acids form the CDR3, both terminal residues included. CDR3 sequence: CASSLGEREV.

V is TRBV11-3 and J is TRBJ1-1, with 8 positions matching TRBD1. The germline V gene has CDR1 SGHNT and CDR2 YENEEA. The CDR3 spans 14 residues. The V and J ends lost 3 bases and 1 base, in that order; junction bases with no gene match: 1. This chain's CDR3 is CASSLDRENTEAFF. The CDR3 DNA is TGTGCCAGCAGCTTGGACAGGGAGAACACTGAAGCTTTCTTT.

This chain joins TRBV11-2 and TRBJ2-5; 7 bases match TRBD2. The CDR3 is made up of 16 amino acids. The ends lost 0 bases at V and 3 bases at J; junction bases unmatched: 7. Germline values: CDR1 SGHAT, CDR2 FQNNGV. The CDR3 sequence: CASSLEWSAGEETQYF. CDR3 coding DNA: TGTGCCAGCAGCTTAGAATGGTCGGCGGGGGAAGAGACCCAGTACTTC.

This clone was picked up a small number of times. The identical CDR3 is also encoded by other nucleotide sequences in the sample. The chain has TRBV7-6 and TRBJ2-7; 9 bases match TRBD2. CDR3 length: 15 amino acids. Germline trimming cut 4 bases from V and 0 bases from J; bases unmatched to any gene: 4. Germline V lookup: CDR1 SGHVS, CDR2 FNYEAQ. This CDR3 reads CASSSSSGDSYEQYF. CDR3 coding DNA: TGTGCCAGCAGCTCCTCTAGCGGGGACTCCTACGAGCAGTACTTC.

This sequence joins TRBV5-1 and TRBJ2-7, with D uncertain. Trimming took 1 base from V and 5 from J, leaving 13 bases between them. Looked up from germline, CDR1 is SGHRS and CDR2 is YFSETQ. CDR3 length equals 14 residues. DNA of the CDR3: TGCGCCAGCAGCTTGCTCGGAGAAAGGAACGAGCAGTACTTC. The encoded protein is CASSLLGERNEQYF.

This chain links TRBV2 with TRBJ2-1, with a weak D call TRBD1 (6 bases). Per the germline V gene, CDR1 is SNHLY and CDR2 is FYNNEI. Trimming stripped 1 base from V and 5 bases from J, with 9 bases between. This CDR3 spans 14 amino acids. DNA for the CDR3: TGTGCCAGCAGTGAAGGGTGGGGGCACAATGAGCAGTTCTTC. Protein product: CASSEGWGHNEQFF.

This rearrangement joins TRBV27 to TRBJ2-7, with D possibly matching TRBD1 (5 bases). The CDR3 is 16 amino acids. The germline gives CDR1 MNHEY, CDR2 SMNVEV (reference sequence). Trimming took off 5 bases at V and 2 bases at J, with 19 bases between the two ends. The CDR3 here is CASSPRSSRVTYEQYF. CDR3 bases: TGTGCCAGCAGTCCACGTAGCTCCAGGGTAACCTACGAGCAGTACTTC.

This sequence joins TRBV5-4 and TRBJ1-6; D perhaps matches TRBD1 (5 bases). Trimming took 5 bases from V and 9 from J, leaving 18 bases between them. The CDR3 is 15 amino acids. Germline V gene lookup returns CDR1 SGHNT and CDR2 YYREEE (reference sequence). CDR3 residues: CASRPAGGTGSPLHF. The CDR3 DNA reads TGTGCCAGCAGGCCGGCGGGAGGGACGGGTTCACCCCTCCACTTT.

The rearrangement joins TRBV7-6 to TRBJ2-3; D remains ambiguous. Germline CDR1 is SGHVS and CDR2 is FNYEAQ. The CDR3 is made up of 13 amino acids. V was trimmed by 3 bases and J by 2 bases, leaving 6 bases between them. CDR3 region: CASSFELTDTQYF. As DNA, the CDR3 is TGTGCCAGCAGCTTTGAGCTCACAGATACGCAGTATTTT.

This chain connects TRBV5-1 to TRBJ2-3, with TRBD1 matching 7 bases. The germline V gene has CDR1 SGHRS and CDR2 YFSETQ. Germline trimming cut 3 bases from V and 4 bases from J; bases unmatched to any gene: 2. The CDR3 length is 13 residues. CDR3 amino acids: CASSSTGSDTQYF. The DNA for the CDR3 is TGCGCCAGCAGCTCGACAGGGTCAGATACGCAGTATTTT.

This clone appeared once. The rearrangement uses TRBV20-1 and TRBJ2-1; D unresolved. In germline, CDR1 is DFQATT, CDR2 SNEGSKA (reference sequence). The ends were cut back, 3 bases at V and 8 bases at J, with 5 bases in the middle. There are 10 residues in the CDR3. CDR3 residues: CSARADEQFF. The CDR3 region has the DNA TGCAGTGCTAGGGCGGATGAGCAGTTCTTC.

The V gene is TRBV10-3, the J gene TRBJ2-1, with 8 bases that match TRBD2. The V gene's germline CDR1 is ENHRY and CDR2 SYGVKD. The CDR3 sequence is 16 residues long. With 4 bases clipped from V and 4 bases from J, the junction kept 9 bases outside the gene matches. This chain's CDR3 is CAISAPDSGIYNEQFF. CDR3 in DNA: TGTGCCATCAGTGCCCCTGATAGCGGGATTTACAATGAGCAGTTCTTC.

This clone appeared a single time. This rearrangement joins TRBV7-3 to TRBJ2-5; maybe TRBD2 (6 bases). V gave up 5 bases and J gave up 2 bases, with 15 bases separating them. Germline V CDR1 and CDR2: SGHTA, FQGTGA. This CDR3 region has 15 residues. CDR3 sequence (DNA): TGTGCCAGCAGCCCAAGGCGGGACGGGCAAGAGACCCAGTACTTC. Translating gives CASSPRRDGQETQYF.

The chain combines TRBV7-3 with TRBJ2-1; D is unresolved. Trimming cost V 6 bases and J 1 base, with 22 bases left between them. From germline, CDR1 is SGHTA and CDR2 FQGTGA. The CDR3 consists of 18 residues. Here the CDR3 DNA reads TGTGCCAGCAGTCCCTCGTCAGGTCCCCTTAATTCCTACAATGAGCAGTTCTTC. This translates into CASSPSSGPLNSYNEQFF.

V usage is TRBV27 and J usage is TRBJ2-5; D call uncertain. The J call may be wrong; the DNA end is better matched by TRBJ2-7. This CDR3 is 13 amino acids long. Germline CDR1 MNHEY, CDR2 SMNVEV (reference sequence). CDR3 sequence reads: CASSSFVLYEQYF. The CDR3 DNA is TGTGCCAGCAGCTCTTTTGTGCTCTACGAGCAGTACTTC.

Note on this clone: Other DNA sequences in the same sample also yield this CDR3. J is TRBJ2-1 and V is TRBV18; D might be TRBD1 (6 bases). V was pared by 6 bases and J by 0 bases, with 12 bases between. Per germline, CDR1 KGHSH and CDR2 LQKENI. This CDR3 is built from 15 residues. CDR3 sequence (DNA): TGTGCCAGCTCCCCCGAACAGGGCTCCTACAATGAGCAGTTCTTC. Protein sequence: CASSPEQGSYNEQFF.

The CDR3 sequence is CASSTLPTGGPYGYTF. CDR3 nucleotides: TGTGCCAGTAGTACCTTACCGACAGGGGGACCCTATGGCTACACCTTC. The genes are TRBV19 and TRBJ1-2, with 9 nucleotides matching TRBD1. Germline values: CDR1 LNHDA, CDR2 SQIVND (reference sequence). This CDR3 region has 16 residues. J lost 4 bases, V lost 4 bases, and 10 bases had no gene match.

The sample holds a few counts of this clone. V is TRBV30 and J is TRBJ2-7; 8 bases line up with TRBD1. Per the germline V gene, CDR1 is GTSNPN and CDR2 is SVGIG (reference sequence). With 6 bases clipped from V and 3 bases from J, the junction kept 10 bases outside the gene matches. CDR3 size: 14 residues. The CDR3: CACLYRGRRYEQYF. CDR3 in DNA: TGTGCCTGCCTATACAGGGGGAGACGCTACGAGCAGTACTTC.

This clone was seen only a few times. One junction end disagrees with the germline gene, perhaps due to a read error. The V gene is TRBV18, the J gene TRBJ1-5, with 9 nucleotides matching TRBD1. CDR1 is KGHSH and CDR2 is LQKENI in the germline V gene. CDR3 length: 14 residues. CDR3 in DNA: TGTGCCAGTTCGACAGGGGGTAGCAGTCAGCCCCAGCATTTT. This sequence encodes CASSTGGSSQPQHF. The full variable domain, rest sourced from reference TRBV18 and TRBJ1-5, is NAGVMQNPRHLVRRRGQEARLRCSPMKGHSHVYWYRQLPEEGLKFMVYLQKENIIDESGMPKERFSAEFPKEGPSILRIQQVVRGDSAAYFCASSTGGSSQPQHFGDGTRLSIL.

In its sample, this clone was seen a few times. V gene TRBV7-9 combines with J gene TRBJ1-2; TRBD1 matches at 7 bases. CDR1 SEHNR and CDR2 FQNEAQ come from the germline V gene (reference sequence). The ends lost 6 bases at V and 4 bases at J; junction bases unmatched: 5. This CDR3 comprises 13 residues. CDR3 sequence reads: CASSTGVGYGYTF. The CDR3 coding sequence is TGTGCCAGCAGTACAGGGGTTGGCTATGGCTACACCTTC.

The chain joins TRBV5-1 to TRBJ2-7, with 10 bases matching TRBD1. V trimming: 0 bases; J trimming: 2 bases; junction bases outside the gene matches: 2. This CDR3 has 15 amino acids. Germline-derived CDR1 and CDR2 are SGHRS and YFSETQ. CDR3 nucleotide sequence: TGCGCCAGCAGCTTGGTCGGGACAGGGGCCTACGAGCAGTACTTC. Translating gives CASSLVGTGAYEQYF.

This clone was seen once. This chain links TRBV5-1 with TRBJ1-1; the D gene is possibly TRBD1 (5 bases). The V gene's germline CDR1 is SGHRS and CDR2 YFSETQ. Trimming took off 5 bases at V and 2 bases at J, with 10 bases between the two ends. CDR3 length: 13 amino acids. In DNA form, the CDR3 reads TGCGCCAGCAGGGCGGGGGTTAACACTGAAGCTTTCTTT. Its protein product is CASRAGVNTEAFF.

This rearrangement joins TRBV10-3 to TRBJ2-7; 8 bases line up with TRBD2. CDR1 and CDR2 from the germline V gene are ENHRY and SYGVKD. The CDR3 contains 14 residues. J gave up 3 bases and V 4 bases, and 5 bases lay outside the gene matches. The CDR3 protein is CAISGSGNNYEQYF. CDR3 DNA: TGTGCCATCAGTGGTAGCGGGAACAACTACGAGCAGTACTTC.

The chain uses TRBV6-1 and TRBJ2-7; possibly TRBD2 for D (5 bases). Trimming cost V 2 bases and J 4 bases, with 9 bases left between them. The CDR3 consists of 13 residues. The V gene's germline CDR1 is MNHNS and CDR2 SASEGT. The CDR3 nucleotides read TGTGCCAGCAGTGAATTGCGAGGGTACGAGCAGTACTTC. Translating gives CASSELRGYEQYF.

The V and J genes are TRBV6-5 and TRBJ2-2; 9 bases are a match to TRBD1. V dropped 8 bases and J dropped 7; count of bases not matched to a gene: 5. Germline V gives CDR1 MNHEY, CDR2 SVGAGI. The CDR3 runs to 13 residues. Written as DNA, the CDR3 is TGTGCCAGCTTTACAGGGGGCAACGGGGAGCTGTTTTTT. It encodes CASFTGGNGELFF.

The chain employs TRBV28 and TRBJ2-5; D is possibly TRBD1 (5 bases). Germline V gene lookup returns CDR1 MDHEN and CDR2 SYDVKM. The CDR3 spans 13 residues. Trimming cost V 3 bases and J 5 bases, with 10 bases left between them. CDR3 sequence reads: CASSFIRGETQYF. The CDR3 nucleotides read TGTGCCAGCAGTTTTATAAGGGGTGAGACCCAGTACTTC.

This chain links TRBV5-6 with TRBJ2-3; 8 nucleotides agree with TRBD2. There are 17 residues in the CDR3. The germline gives CDR1 SGHDT, CDR2 YYEEEE. V shed 4 bases, J shed 0 bases, and the junction held 10 bases outside the gene matches. CDR3 nucleotide sequence: TGTGCCAGCAGCCACTACCGCGGGAGGTCAAGCACAGATACGCAGTATTTT. Its protein product is CASSHYRGRSSTDTQYF.